This T cell receptor (beta chain) was identified in a study of cytomegalovirus exposure and HLA in healthy donors. V was trimmed by 2 bases and J by 0 bases, leaving 8 bases between them. CDR3 size: 15 residues. Germline-derived CDR1 and CDR2 are SGHVS and FQNEAQ. In the PCR, 60 Vbeta and 13 Jbeta primers were used. Sequencing was performed with immunoSEQ multiplex PCR; in TCRdb, only in-frame clones are kept and a portion is missing. The profile shows approximately 160,000 clones, more than 65% of them singletons. The sequence came from a male donor in good health and CMV-seronegative. Sequencing was done on a sample of PBMCs. The genes are TRBV7-8 and TRBJ1-3; D gene ambiguous. CDR3 loop: CASSLNDYSGNTIYF. CDR3 nucleotide sequence: TGTGCCAGCAGCTTAAACGACTACTCTGGAAACACCATATATTTT.